Each of the 10 T cell receptor beta chains below was sequenced from the same sample in a study of CD8 T cells in Susac syndrome. RNA in amounts of roughly 0.5 to 1 ug was reverse transcribed with random hexamers. MiXCR, run by TCRdb on the immunoSEQ multiplex PCR reads, gives a single entry per CDR3 protein. The table lists a few hundred thousand distinct CDR3 sequences, 89% of them singletons. Sample: CD8+ T cells from PBMCs. These receptors came from a human donor with multiple sclerosis.

The CDR3 DNA is TGCGCCAGCGGCGGGTCCGGGGGCGAAGAAAAACTGTTTTTT. This codes for CASGGSGGEEKLFF. The chain joins TRBV23-1 to TRBJ1-4, with D possibly matching TRBD1 (6 bases). TRBV23-1 counts as an open reading frame of uncertain function. Trimming removed 8 bases from V and 8 bases from J, with 18 bases in between. This CDR3 contains 14 residues.

The J gene is TRBJ2-1, the V gene TRBV9, with 8 bases fitting TRBD2. The CDR3 consists of 16 residues. CDR1 and CDR2 (germline): SGDLS, YYNGEE. V was pared by 0 bases and J by 3 bases, with 5 bases of the junction left unmatched. CDR3 sequence: CASSVGVAGFYNEQFF. CDR3 bases: TGTGCCAGCAGCGTAGGGGTAGCGGGGTTCTACAATGAGCAGTTCTTC.

The chain combines TRBV4-3 with TRBJ2-3; D might be TRBD1 or TRBD2, each matching 5 bases. The CDR3 runs 16 residues. In germline, CDR1 is LGHNA, CDR2 YSLEER. The V end lost 3 bases, the J end lost 1 base, and 14 bases lay between the germline ends. DNA for the CDR3: TGCGCCAGCAGCCAGGTCCTCGGGACCCGCACAGATACGCAGTATTTT. This translates into CASSQVLGTRTDTQYF.

This clonotype has only one observation. J is TRBJ2-1 and V is TRBV27, with TRBD2 matching 7 bases. The trim removed 0 bases at V and 3 bases at J, leaving 8 bases unmatched. The CDR3 spans 17 residues. Germline CDR1 and CDR2: MNHEY and SMNVEV (reference sequence). The CDR3 sequence: CASSLSIWRESYNEQFF. CDR3 nucleotide sequence: TGTGCCAGCAGTTTATCGATCTGGCGGGAGAGCTACAATGAGCAGTTCTTC.

The rearrangement uses TRBV7-8 and TRBJ2-2; the match to TRBD2 covers 7 bases. This CDR3 has 17 amino acids. CDR1 is SGHVS and CDR2 is FQNEAQ in the germline V gene. V trimming: 5 bases; J trimming: 3 bases; junction bases outside the gene matches: 12. CDR3 region: CASSGYQGGRHTGELFF. The CDR3 DNA follows: TGTGCCAGCAGCGGCTACCAGGGAGGGCGCCACACCGGGGAGCTGTTTTTT. The whole variable domain, remainder taken from reference TRBV7-8 and TRBJ2-2, is GAGVSQSPRYKVAKRGQDVALRCDPISGHVSLFWYQQALGQGPEFLTYFQNEAQLDKSGLPSDRFFAERPEGSVSTLKIQRTQQEDSAVYLCASSGYQGGRHTGELFFGEGSRLTVL.

CDR3 DNA sequence: TGTGCCAGCAGTGCTGGGACTGAAGCTTTCTTT. This encodes CASSAGTEAFF. The chain joins TRBV25-1 to TRBJ1-1; D remains ambiguous. Between the trimmed V and J ends, which lost 4 bases and 5 bases, there was a span of 5 bases. This CDR3 is 11 amino acids long. The germline gives CDR1 MGHDK, CDR2 SYGVNS.

The rearrangement links TRBV7-9 to TRBJ2-3, with D possibly matching TRBD1 (6 bases). The ends were cut back, 5 bases at V and 1 base at J, with 16 bases in the middle. Germline V lookup: CDR1 SEHNR, CDR2 FQNEAQ (reference sequence). This CDR3 spans 16 amino acids. The CDR3 sequence: CASSLFDGGGTDTQYF. The CDR3, as DNA: TGTGCCAGCAGCCTGTTCGATGGGGGCGGCACAGATACGCAGTATTTT.

The rearrangement links TRBV30 to TRBJ2-1; D gene unclear. V lost 3 bases and J 9 bases, leaving 9 bases between the germline ends. CDR3 length equals 11 residues. The germline gives CDR1 GTSNPN, CDR2 SVGIG (reference sequence). The CDR3 DNA sequence: TGTGCCTGGAGGGTAGTGGGTGAGCAGTTCTTC. Protein product: CAWRVVGEQFF.

J is TRBJ1-2 and V is TRBV4-3; D is uncertain. V was cut by 3 bases and J by 1 base, with 12 bases left in between. CDR1 is LGHNA and CDR2 is YSLEER in the germline V gene. The CDR3 is 15 residues long. In DNA form, the CDR3 reads TGCGCCAGCAGCCAGGACCAAACCTTTAACTATGGCTACACCTTC. Protein sequence: CASSQDQTFNYGYTF.

This clonotype came up once. CDR3 sequence reads: CASSTDRGNEQFF. CDR3 nucleotides: TGTGCCAGCAGCACCGACAGGGGAAATGAGCAGTTCTTC. The gene calls are TRBV5-4 and TRBJ2-1; 8 positions agree with TRBD1. J was trimmed by 7 bases and V by 4 bases; bases with no gene match: 4. CDR3 length equals 13 residues. Germline V gene sequence: CDR1 SGHNT, CDR2 YYREEE (reference sequence).